Detailed here is one TCR beta chain. Its antigen remains unidentified. Method: immunoSEQ multiplex PCR; TCRdb's copy keeps in-frame clones and lacks some. Seen here are approximately 76,000 clones, over 80% observed once, and the top ten hold roughly 3.1%. This sample was included in a study of T cell responses to AZD1222 COVID-19 vaccine. Study-level results: Females made up more of the donors, who were largely white British, and clonal diversity may have come out too low. Nearly half of the spike-specific TCRs reportedly recognize variant regions that carry no mutations.

The CDR3 spans 14 residues. V lost 1 base and J lost 6, with 8 bases in between. The germline V gene encodes CDR1 SGHDT and CDR2 YYEEEE. The input for sequencing was peripheral blood, taken on day 0 of AZD1222 vaccination. The chain uses TRBV5-6 and TRBJ1-6; D is uncertain. The receptor's source is an adult in good health. The DNA of the CDR3 is TGTGCCAGCAGCTTGTGGGTTCCTAATTCACCCCTCCACTTT. It specifies CASSLWVPNSPLHF.